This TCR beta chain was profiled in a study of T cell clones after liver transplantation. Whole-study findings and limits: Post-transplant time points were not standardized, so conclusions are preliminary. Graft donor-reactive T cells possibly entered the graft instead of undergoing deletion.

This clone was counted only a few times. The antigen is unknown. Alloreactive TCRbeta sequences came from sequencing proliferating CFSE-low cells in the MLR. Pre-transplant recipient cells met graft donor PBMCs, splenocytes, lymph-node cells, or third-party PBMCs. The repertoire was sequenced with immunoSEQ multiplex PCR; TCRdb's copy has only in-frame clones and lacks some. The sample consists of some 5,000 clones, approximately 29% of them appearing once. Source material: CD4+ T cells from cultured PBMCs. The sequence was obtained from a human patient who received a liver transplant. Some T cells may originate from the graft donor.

The DNA of the CDR3 is TGTGCCAGCAGACTTCAGGGGTGGAACACTGAAGCTTTCTTT. It yields the protein CASRLQGWNTEAFF. The chain recombines TRBV2 with TRBJ1-1, with TRBD1 as a possible D gene (6 bases). CDR3 size: 14 residues. V gave up 6 bases and J gave up 1 base, with 12 bases separating them. Germline CDR1 reads SNHLY; CDR2 reads FYNNEI.